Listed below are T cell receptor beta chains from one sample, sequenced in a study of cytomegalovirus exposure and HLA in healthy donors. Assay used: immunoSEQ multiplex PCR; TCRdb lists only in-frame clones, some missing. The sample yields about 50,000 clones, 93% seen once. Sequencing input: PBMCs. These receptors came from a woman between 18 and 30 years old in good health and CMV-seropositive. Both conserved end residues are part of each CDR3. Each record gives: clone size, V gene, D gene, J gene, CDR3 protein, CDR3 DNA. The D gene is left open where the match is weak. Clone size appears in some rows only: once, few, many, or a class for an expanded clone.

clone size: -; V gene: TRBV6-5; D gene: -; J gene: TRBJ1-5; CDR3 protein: CASSSGQHSNQPQHF; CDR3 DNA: TGTGCCAGCAGTTCAGGACAGCATAGCAATCAGCCCCAGCATTTT
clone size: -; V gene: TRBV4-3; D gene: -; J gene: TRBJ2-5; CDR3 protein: CASSQETRRETQYF; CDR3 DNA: TGCGCCAGCAGCCAAGAGACTAGGAGGGAGACCCAGTACTTC
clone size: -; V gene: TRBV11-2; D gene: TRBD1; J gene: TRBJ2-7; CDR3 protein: CASTRQGYEQYF; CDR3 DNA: TGTGCCAGCACCCGACAGGGCTACGAGCAGTACTTC
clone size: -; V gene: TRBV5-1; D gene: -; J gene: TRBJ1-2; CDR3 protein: CASSPYRRLTNYGYTF; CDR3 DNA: TGCGCCAGCAGCCCGTACCGTAGACTAACTAACTATGGCTACACCTTC
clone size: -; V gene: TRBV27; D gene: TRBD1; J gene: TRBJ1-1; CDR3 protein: CASRGTVPSTEAFF; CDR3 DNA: TGTGCCAGCAGAGGGACAGTACCTTCCACTGAAGCTTTCTTT
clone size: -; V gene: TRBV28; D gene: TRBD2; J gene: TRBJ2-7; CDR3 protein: CAIGEGRGVTEQYF; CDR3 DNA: TGTGCCATCGGCGAAGGGCGGGGGGTTACCGAGCAGTACTTC
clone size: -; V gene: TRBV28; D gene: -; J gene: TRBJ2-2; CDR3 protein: CASRSQANTGELFF; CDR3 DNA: TGTGCCAGCAGGAGTCAGGCGAACACCGGGGAGCTGTTTTTT
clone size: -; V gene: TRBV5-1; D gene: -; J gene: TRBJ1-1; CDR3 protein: CASSSPRNTEAFF; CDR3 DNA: TGCGCCAGCAGCTCCCCCCGGAACACTGAAGCTTTCTTT
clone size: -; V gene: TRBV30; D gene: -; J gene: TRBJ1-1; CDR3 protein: CAWSDRNTEAFF; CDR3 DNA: TGTGCCTGGAGTGACAGGAACACTGAAGCTTTCTTT
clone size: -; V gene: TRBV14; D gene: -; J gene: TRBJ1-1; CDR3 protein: CASSQEMAGSEAFF; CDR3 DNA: TGTGCCAGCAGCCAAGAAATGGCAGGTTCTGAAGCTTTCTTT
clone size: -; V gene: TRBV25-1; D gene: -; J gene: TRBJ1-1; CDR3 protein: CASSPIRDKGAMGTEAFF; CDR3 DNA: TGTGCCAGCAGCCCGATCCGGGACAAAGGTGCAATGGGCACTGAAGCTTTCTTT
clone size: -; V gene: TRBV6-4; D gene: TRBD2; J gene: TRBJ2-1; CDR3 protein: CASSDSAGGNNEQFF; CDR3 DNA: TGTGCCAGCAGTGACTCAGCGGGGGGCAACAATGAGCAGTTCTTC
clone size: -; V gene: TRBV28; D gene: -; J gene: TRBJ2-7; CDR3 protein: CASSSPGRGEQYF; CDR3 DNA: TGTGCCAGCAGTTCCCCAGGTCGGGGGGAGCAGTACTTC
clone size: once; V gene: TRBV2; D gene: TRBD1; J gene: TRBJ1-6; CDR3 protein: CASTPRGTGGRSPLHF; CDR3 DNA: TGTGCCAGCACCCCTCGGGGGACAGGGGGCCGGTCACCCCTCCACTTT
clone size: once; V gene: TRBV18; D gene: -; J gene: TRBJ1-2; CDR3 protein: CASSTSDSYYGYTF; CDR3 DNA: TGTGCCAGCTCAACCTCCGACAGCTACTATGGCTACACCTTC
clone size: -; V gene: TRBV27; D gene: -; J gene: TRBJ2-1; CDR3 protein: CASSLWGGADEQFF; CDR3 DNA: TGTGCCAGCAGTTTATGGGGGGGGGCCGATGAGCAGTTCTTC
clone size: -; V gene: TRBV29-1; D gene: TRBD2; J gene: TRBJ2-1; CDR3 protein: CTGERGAWDEQFF; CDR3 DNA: TGCACCGGAGAGCGGGGGGCCTGGGATGAGCAGTTCTTC
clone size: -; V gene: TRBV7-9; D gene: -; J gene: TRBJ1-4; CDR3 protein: CASSPGTTGEKLFF; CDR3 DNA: TGTGCCAGCAGTCCCGGGACAACCGGAGAAAAACTGTTTTTT
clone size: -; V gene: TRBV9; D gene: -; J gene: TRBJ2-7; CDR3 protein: CASSVDTGPYEQYF; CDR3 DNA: TGTGCCAGCAGCGTAGATACAGGGCCCTACGAGCAGTACTTC
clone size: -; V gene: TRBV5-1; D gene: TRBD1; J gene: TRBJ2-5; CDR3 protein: CASSLETGFQETQYF; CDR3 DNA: TGCGCCAGCAGCTTAGAGACAGGGTTTCAGGAGACCCAGTACTTC
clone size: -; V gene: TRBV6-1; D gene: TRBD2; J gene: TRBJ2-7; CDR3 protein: CASSDLAGGHYEQYF; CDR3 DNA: TGTGCCAGCAGTGATTTAGCGGGGGGCCATTACGAGCAGTACTTC
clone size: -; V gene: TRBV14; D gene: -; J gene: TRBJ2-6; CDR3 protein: CASRSRASGANVLTF; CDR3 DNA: TGTGCCAGCAGATCCAGGGCCTCTGGGGCCAACGTCCTGACTTTC
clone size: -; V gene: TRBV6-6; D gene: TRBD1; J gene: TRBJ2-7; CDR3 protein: CASSYSGTGGRYEQYF; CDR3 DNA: TGTGCCAGCAGTTACTCCGGGACAGGGGGCCGGTACGAGCAGTACTTC
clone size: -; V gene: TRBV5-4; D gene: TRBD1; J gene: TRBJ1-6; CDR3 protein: CASSLGQGAGSPLHF; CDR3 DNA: TGTGCCAGCAGCTTGGGACAGGGGGCTGGTTCACCCCTCCACTTT
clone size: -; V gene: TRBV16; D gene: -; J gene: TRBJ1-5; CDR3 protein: CASSQAGINQPQHF; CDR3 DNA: TGTGCCAGCAGCCAGGCGGGGATCAATCAGCCCCAGCATTTT
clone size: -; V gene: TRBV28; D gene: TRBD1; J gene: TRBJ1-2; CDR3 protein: CASSLGTGGSYGYTF; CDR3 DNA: TGTGCCAGCAGTTTGGGGACAGGAGGTTCCTATGGCTACACCTTC
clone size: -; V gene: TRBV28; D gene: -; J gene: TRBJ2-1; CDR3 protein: CASTPGNEQFF; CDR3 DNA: TGTGCCAGCACCCCGGGCAATGAGCAGTTCTTC
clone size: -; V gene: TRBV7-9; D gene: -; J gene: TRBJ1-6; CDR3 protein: CASSLLQAGSYNSPLHF; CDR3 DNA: TGTGCCAGCAGCTTATTACAGGCTGGCTCCTATAATTCACCCCTCCACTTT
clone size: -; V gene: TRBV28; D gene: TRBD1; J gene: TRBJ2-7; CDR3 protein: CASKAAGGHSYEQYF; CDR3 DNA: TGTGCCAGCAAGGCGGCAGGGGGCCACTCCTACGAGCAGTACTTC
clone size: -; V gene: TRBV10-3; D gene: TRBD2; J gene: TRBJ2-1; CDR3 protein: CAIITGLVNRYVYNEQFF; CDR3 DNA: TGTGCCATCATAACGGGACTAGTCAACCGCTACGTCTACAATGAGCAGTTCTTC
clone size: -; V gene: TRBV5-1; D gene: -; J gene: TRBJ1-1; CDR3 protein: CASSLAGGGTEAFF; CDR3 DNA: TGCGCCAGCAGCTTGGCCGGGGGGGGCACTGAAGCTTTCTTT
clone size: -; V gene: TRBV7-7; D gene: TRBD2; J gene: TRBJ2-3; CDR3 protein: CASSAGTTARPTDTQYF; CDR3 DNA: TGTGCCAGCAGCGCCGGGACTACGGCACGGCCCACAGATACGCAGTATTTT